The 21 T cell receptor beta chains listed next were all sequenced from one sample in a study of cytomegalovirus exposure and HLA in healthy donors. PCR involved 60 Vbeta and 13 Jbeta primers. Here immunoSEQ multiplex PCR was the method, and the copy in TCRdb shows in-frame clones only, minus some. The table includes 65,000 to 100,000 clones, approximately 82% detected once. Material for sequencing was PBMCs. These receptors were taken from a man aged 35 to 55 in good health and CMV-seronegative.

The rearrangement joins TRBV30 to TRBJ2-1; 10 bases agree with TRBD2. Germline V CDR1 and CDR2: GTSNPN, SVGIG (reference sequence). This CDR3 has 15 amino acids. Trimming cost V 0 bases and J 5 bases; bases outside gene matches: 4. The CDR3 region has the DNA TGTGCCTGGAGTGTGGGGCTAGCGGGAGACAATGAGCAGTTCTTC. The encoded protein is CAWSVGLAGDNEQFF.

V gene TRBV30 combines with J gene TRBJ1-3, with a weak D call TRBD1 (5 bases). The germline gives CDR1 GTSNPN, CDR2 SVGIG (reference sequence). The CDR3 totals 15 residues. Trimming shortened V by 3 bases and J by 4 bases, and 16 bases separated the two germline ends. The CDR3 nucleotides are TGTGCCTGGAGCCCCCCAGGGTTGGTAGGAAACACCATATATTTT. Its translation is CAWSPPGLVGNTIYF.

The chain carries TRBV30 and TRBJ1-6, with D perhaps matching TRBD1 (6 bases). V lost 0 bases, J lost 9 bases, and 21 bases lay in between. Germline V gene sequence: CDR1 GTSNPN, CDR2 SVGIG (reference sequence). The CDR3 is 17 residues long. The CDR3 DNA follows: TGTGCCTGGAGTGTCATGAGGACAGTCGGCAATAGTTCACCCCTCCACTTT. Encoded protein: CAWSVMRTVGNSSPLHF. Using reference TRBV30 and TRBJ1-6 for the parts outside the CDR3, the full variable domain is SQTIHQWPATLVQPVGSPLSLECTVEGTSNPNLYWYRQAAGRGLQLLFYSVGIGQISSEVPQNLSASRPQDRQFILSSKKLLLSDSGFYLCAWSVMRTVGNSSPLHFGNGTRLTVT.

The rearrangement joins TRBV28 to TRBJ2-7, with TRBD2 matching 12 bases. Trimming cost V 5 bases and J 2 bases; bases outside gene matches: 4. This CDR3 is 15 amino acids long. Germline CDR1 reads MDHEN; CDR2 reads SYDVKM. CDR3 DNA sequence: TGTGCCAGCAGTCCATGGACTAGCGGGGCCTACGAGCAGTACTTC. Amino acids: CASSPWTSGAYEQYF.

V is TRBV6-5 and J is TRBJ1-1, with a tentative D call TRBD1 (5 bases). The CDR3 sequence is 15 residues long. From germline, CDR1 is MNHEY and CDR2 SVGAGI. Trimming cost V 0 bases and J 4 bases, with 12 bases left between them. The CDR3 coding sequence is TGTGCCAGCAGTTACTCTCCGTTACAGGCCACTGAAGCTTTCTTT. Its translation: CASSYSPLQATEAFF.

The V call is TRBV30, the J call TRBJ1-4; D is undetermined. CDR3 length: 14 residues. CDR1 is GTSNPN, CDR2 SVGIG, per germline (reference sequence). V gave up 1 base and J gave up 0 bases, with 6 bases separating them. CDR3 loop: CAWSGTATNEKLFF. The CDR3, as DNA: TGTGCCTGGAGTGGGACTGCAACTAATGAAAAACTGTTTTTT.

The V and J genes are TRBV2 and TRBJ1-1; D is unclear. Germline V gene data show CDR1 as SNHLY and CDR2 as FYNNEI. This CDR3 contains 15 residues. The V end lost 6 bases, the J end lost 0 bases, and 14 bases lay between the germline ends. CDR3 region: CASSQLGRMNTEAFF. CDR3 DNA sequence: TGTGCCAGCAGCCAACTAGGGAGAATGAACACTGAAGCTTTCTTT. Based on the CDR3 plus reference TRBV2 and TRBJ1-1, the full variable domain is EPEVTQTPSHQVTQMGQEVILRCVPISNHLYFYWYRQILGQKVEFLVSFYNNEISEKSEIFDDQFSVERPDGSNFTLKIRSTKLEDSAMYFCASSQLGRMNTEAFFGQGTRLTVV.

The chain is built from TRBV5-1 and TRBJ2-7; 11 nucleotides line up with TRBD2. V was clipped by 3 bases and J by 2 bases; unmatched bases: 1. The germline V gene encodes CDR1 SGHRS and CDR2 YFSETQ. The length of the CDR3 is 14 residues. The CDR3 DNA is TGCGCCAGCAGCTCTAGCGGGAGGACCTACGAGCAGTACTTC. Translating it yields CASSSSGRTYEQYF. The full variable domain, completed using reference TRBV5-1 and TRBJ2-7, is KAGVTQTPRYLIKTRGQQVTLSCSPISGHRSVSWYQQTPGQGLQFLFEYFSETQRNKGNFPGRFSGRQFSNSRSEMNVSTLELGDSALYLCASSSSGRTYEQYFGPGTRLTVT.

The J gene is TRBJ1-1, the V gene TRBV5-4; TRBD1 matches 7 bases. This CDR3 has 18 residues. The ends lost 0 bases at V and 0 bases at J; junction bases unmatched: 11. Germline V gene data show CDR1 as SGHNT and CDR2 as YYREEE (reference sequence). The CDR3 protein is CASSLAQTGSFMNTEAFF. The CDR3 DNA reads TGTGCCAGCAGCTTGGCCCAGACAGGGAGTTTCATGAACACTGAAGCTTTCTTT.

The chain has TRBV2 and TRBJ2-4; 8 bases fit TRBD1. This CDR3 is built from 12 residues. Losses at the gene ends were 5 bases for V and 12 bases for J; bases not matched to a gene: 6. The germline CDR1 and CDR2 sequences are SNHLY and FYNNEI. CDR3 sequence reads: CASSSTGGAQYF. In DNA, the CDR3 is TGTGCCAGCAGTTCTACAGGGGGAGCTCAGTACTTC.

The rearrangement links TRBV19 to TRBJ1-5; D gene ambiguous. V dropped 2 bases and J dropped 5 bases, with 4 bases sitting between them. Germline CDR1 is LNHDA and CDR2 is SQIVND (reference sequence). This CDR3 comprises 12 residues. The CDR3 nucleotides read TGTGCCAGTAGTATACCCGATCAGCCCCAGCATTTT. Translated: CASSIPDQPQHF.

A single count supports this clone. The rearrangement joins TRBV9 to TRBJ1-5; tentatively, D is TRBD1 (6 bases). Germline assignment: CDR1 SGDLS and CDR2 YYNGEE. There are 14 residues in the CDR3. V lost 4 bases to trimming and J lost 7 bases, with 15 bases between them. CDR3 in amino acids: CASSSGVVGQPQHF. CDR3 coding DNA: TGTGCCAGCAGCTCAGGGGTGGTTGGCCAGCCCCAGCATTTT.

This clone was found a few times. V usage is TRBV7-8 and J usage is TRBJ1-6; D gene unclear. The CDR3 contains 15 residues. The germline gives CDR1 SGHVS, CDR2 FQNEAQ. Deletions cut 5 bases from V and 15 bases from J, with 23 bases between. The CDR3 reads CASSPVSSPLSGLHF. CDR3 nucleotide sequence: TGTGCCAGCAGCCCCGTTTCCTCACCTCTTTCCGGCCTCCACTTT.

V and J are TRBV29-1 and TRBJ2-7; D may be TRBD2 (6 bases). This CDR3 is 14 amino acids long. V dropped 4 bases and J dropped 5 bases, with 18 bases sitting between them. CDR1 is SQVTM, CDR2 ANQGSEA, per germline. The DNA for the CDR3 is TGCAGCGTTGGGGGGGTTTTAAGCGGAAACGAGCAGTACTTC. It codes for CSVGGVLSGNEQYF.

The genes are TRBV4-1 and TRBJ1-2; unclear D gene. In germline, CDR1 is MGHRA, CDR2 YSYEKL. The V end was cut by 0 bases, the J end by 1 base, with 6 bases between. The CDR3 is 14 residues long. CDR3 loop: CASSQDSVNYGYTF. The DNA for the CDR3 is TGCGCCAGCAGCCAAGATTCCGTTAACTATGGCTACACCTTC.

V gene TRBV28 combines with J gene TRBJ1-3, with a possible D match to TRBD1 (5 bases). The V and J ends lost 5 bases and 0 bases respectively, with 17 bases between them. The germline CDR1 and CDR2 sequences are MDHEN and SYDVKM. The CDR3 sequence is 17 residues long. In DNA, the CDR3 is TGTGCCAGCAGTGGAAACATCCTCGGGGGCTCTGGAAACACCATATATTTT. Protein sequence: CASSGNILGGSGNTIYF.

This clone turned up a few times. The chain is built from TRBV19 and TRBJ2-3; 10 nucleotides align to TRBD2. The CDR3 extends over 14 amino acids. Germline CDR1 LNHDA, CDR2 SQIVND (reference sequence). V shed 6 bases, J shed 6 bases, and the junction held 6 bases outside the gene matches. The CDR3 region has the DNA TGTGCCAGTAGCGATAGCGGGGGGCGGGATACGCAGTATTTT. It is translated as CASSDSGGRDTQYF.

Written as DNA, the CDR3 is TGCGCCAGCAAAACAGGTTCCAGCTCCTACGAGCAGTACTTC. Protein: CASKTGSSSYEQYF. V and J are TRBV10-2 and TRBJ2-7; possible D gene TRBD1, 5 bases. Per the germline V gene, CDR1 is WSHSY and CDR2 is SAAADI. V lost 7 bases to trimming and J lost 0 bases, with 13 bases between them. This CDR3 is built from 14 residues.

The chain couples TRBV6-6 to TRBJ2-3; no definite D call. This CDR3 comprises 12 residues. Trimming took 5 bases from V and 3 from J, leaving 6 bases between them. Germline values: CDR1 MNHNY, CDR2 SVGAGI (reference sequence). This chain's CDR3 is CASSRSTDTQYF. The CDR3 nucleotides read TGTGCCAGCAGTCGTTCTACAGATACGCAGTATTTT.

The J gene is TRBJ1-5, the V gene TRBV28; D gene ambiguous. The CDR3 contains 13 residues. Germline CDR1 is MDHEN and CDR2 is SYDVKM. Trimming left V 1 base short and J 6 bases short, with 7 bases between. The CDR3 loop is CASSLSRSQPQHF. Written as DNA, the CDR3 is TGTGCCAGCAGTTTATCCAGGTCTCAGCCCCAGCATTTT. Complete variable domain (other parts from reference TRBV28 and TRBJ1-5): DVKVTQSSRYLVKRTGEKVFLECVQDMDHENMFWYRQDPGLGLRLIYFSYDVKMKEKGDIPEGYSVSREKKERFSLILESASTNQTSMYLCASSLSRSQPQHFGDGTRLSIL.

This chain uses TRBV7-9 with TRBJ2-2, with D possibly being TRBD2 (7 bases). CDR1 SEHNR and CDR2 FQNEAQ come from the germline V gene (reference sequence). V was shortened by 5 bases and J by 2 bases, with 12 bases between the two germline ends. This CDR3 has 15 amino acids. The DNA of the CDR3 is TGTGCCAGCAGCACCTGGGGGGGCAACACCGGGGAGCTGTTTTTT. The encoded protein is CASSTWGGNTGELFF.